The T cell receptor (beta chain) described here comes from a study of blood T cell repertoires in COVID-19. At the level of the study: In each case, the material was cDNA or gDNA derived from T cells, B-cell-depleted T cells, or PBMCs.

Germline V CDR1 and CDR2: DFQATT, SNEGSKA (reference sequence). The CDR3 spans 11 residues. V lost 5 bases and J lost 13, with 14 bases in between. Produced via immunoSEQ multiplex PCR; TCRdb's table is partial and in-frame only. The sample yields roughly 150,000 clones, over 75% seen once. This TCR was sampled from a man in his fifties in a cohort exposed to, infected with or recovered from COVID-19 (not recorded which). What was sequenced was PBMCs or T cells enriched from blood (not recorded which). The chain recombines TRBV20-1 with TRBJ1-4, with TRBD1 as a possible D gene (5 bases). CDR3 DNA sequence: TGCAGTGCTTTTCAGGGTATAGGACTGTTTTTT. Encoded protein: CSAFQGIGLFF.